This T cell receptor (beta chain) was sequenced in a study of cytomegalovirus exposure and HLA in healthy donors. About the research overall: The Caucasian-associated ancestry cluster contained 65% to 85% of the roughly 390 genotyped donors. Study-level points and caveats: Trimming of TCR beta V- and J-genes showed a link, identified in a later analysis, to a missense DCLRE1C variant. Exclusion applied to some V segments, including TRBV6-2 and TRBV6-3, as they were indistinguishable.

This CDR3 region has 14 residues. Trimming cost V 5 bases and J 5 bases, with 14 bases left between them. CDR1 and CDR2 (germline): SGHTA, FQGNSA. On this clone: What it binds is unknown.

PCR primers comprised 60 Vbeta and 13 Jbeta primers. Clones were read by immunoSEQ multiplex PCR, and TCRdb kept only the in-frame ones, dropping some. The data hold 150,000 or so clones, with around three quarters observed a single time. Sequencing was performed on PBMCs. This clonotype originated in a woman aged 40 to 49 in good health and CMV-seronegative. V is TRBV7-2 and J is TRBJ2-3; no clear D. The DNA of the CDR3 is TGTGCCAGCAGCGCAATACTGACGGGAGATACGCAGTATTTT. It translates to CASSAILTGDTQYF.